The rows below give T cell receptor beta chains drawn from one sample of a study of blood T cells in healthy people across ages. TCRdb reanalysed the 5' RACE reads using MiXCR and keeps one entry per CDR3 protein. There are some 1.4 million distinct CDR3 sequences in the sample; approximately 40% occur only once, and roughly 7.9% lies in the top ten. Sequencing used blood. The source of these receptors is a woman aged 18-29 years in good health. Each CDR3 is given with its conserved first and last residue. Fields, in order: V gene, CDR3 length, D gene, J gene, clone size, CDR3 protein, CDR3 DNA. D genes are given only for firm matches. Expanded clones are given a class, and other clones once, few, many or no size at all.

TRBV9	16	.	TRBJ2-6	.	CASSPYPVTGANVLTF	TGTGCCAGCAGCCCCTATCCGGTTACAGGGGCCAACGTCCTGACTTTC
TRBV6-5	14	.	TRBJ2-7	once	CASSLGRLDYEQYF	TGTGCCAGCAGCCTGGGACGCCTCGACTACGAGCAGTACTTC
TRBV15	15	TRBD1	TRBJ1-2	.	CATHGTGNLYYGYTF	TGTGCCACTCACGGGACAGGGAATCTTTACTATGGCTACACCTTC
TRBV4-2	15	TRBD1	TRBJ1-2	few	CASSQDRGTGNGYTF	TGTGCCAGCAGCCAAGATAGGGGGACAGGGAATGGCTACACCTTC
TRBV27	15	.	TRBJ2-5	.	CASRMRGGTQETQYF	TGTGCCAGCAGAATGAGGGGGGGTACTCAAGAGACCCAGTACTTC
TRBV29-1	17	TRBD2	TRBJ2-1	many	CSVLAGGRLASYNEQFF	TGCAGCGTTCTCGCGGGGGGGCGTTTGGCCTCCTACAATGAGCAGTTCTTC
TRBV20-1	16	TRBD2	TRBJ2-3	.	CSATTVGTSATDTQYF	TGCAGTGCTACCACAGTTGGGACTAGCGCCACAGATACGCAGTATTTT
TRBV27	15	.	TRBJ2-7	.	CASSPKQGSTYEQYF	TGTGCCAGCAGCCCTAAACAGGGATCGACCTACGAGCAGTACTTC
TRBV5-1	15	TRBD1	TRBJ2-5	few	CASSFTGGNMETQYF	TGCGCCAGCAGCTTTACAGGGGGTAATATGGAGACCCAGTACTTC
TRBV20-1	13	.	TRBJ1-1	once	CSASLGGIPEAFF	TGCAGTGCGTCTTTGGGTGGGATCCCTGAAGCTTTCTTT
TRBV6-5	14	.	TRBJ2-7	.	CASRLRDGLYEQYF	TGTGCCAGCAGACTCCGGGACGGCCTCTACGAGCAGTACTTC
TRBV29-1	14	.	TRBJ1-1	.	CSVERAGSPTEAFF	TGCAGCGTTGAAAGGGCAGGCAGTCCGACTGAAGCTTTCTTT
TRBV29-1	12	TRBD1	TRBJ1-1	.	CSAGTVNTGAFF	TGCAGCGCGGGGACAGTGAACACTGGAGCTTTCTTT
TRBV7-9	12	.	TRBJ2-2	.	CASSLDSRELFF	TGTGCCAGCAGCCTGGACAGCAGGGAGCTGTTTTTT
TRBV10-3	16	TRBD2	TRBJ2-1	few	CAISEWAAGGNNEQFF	TGTGCCATCAGTGAGTGGGCGGCGGGAGGAAACAATGAGCAGTTCTTC
TRBV29-1	10	.	TRBJ2-1	few	CSVGAGTQFF	TGCAGCGTGGGGGCAGGGACGCAGTTCTTC
TRBV12-3/TRBV12-4	14	.	TRBJ2-2	.	CASHTAVRTGELFF	TGTGCCAGCCATACCGCTGTGAGAACCGGGGAGCTGTTTTTT
TRBV29-1	13	TRBD1	TRBJ2-7	few	CSVEDRGHYEQYF	TGCAGCGTTGAGGACAGGGGGCACTACGAGCAGTACTTC
TRBV20-1	15	TRBD2	TRBJ2-7	.	CSAREKAGVSYEQYF	TGCAGTGCTAGAGAGAAAGCGGGAGTCTCCTACGAGCAGTACTTC
TRBV27	15	.	TRBJ2-3	.	CASSLGRPGFDTQYF	TGTGCCAGCAGTTTAGGCCGACCGGGTTTCGATACGCAGTATTTT
TRBV6-2/TRBV6-3	12	.	TRBJ2-7	many	CASTTEGYEQYF	TGTGCCAGCACCACTGAGGGGTACGAGCAGTACTTC
TRBV30	13	.	TRBJ1-2	.	CAWSWLGRDGYTF	TGTGCCTGGAGCTGGTTAGGGAGGGATGGCTACACCTTC
TRBV6-2/TRBV6-3	14	TRBD2	TRBJ2-4	.	CASSYTSGVDIQYF	TGTGCCAGCAGTTACACTAGCGGGGTAGACATTCAGTACTTC
TRBV20-1	18	TRBD2	TRBJ2-1	.	CSARVSSGRARSYNEQFF	TGCAGTGCTAGAGTATCAAGCGGGAGGGCCCGCTCCTACAATGAGCAGTTCTTC
TRBV6-5	15	TRBD1	TRBJ1-2	few	CASSYGGQGAVGYTF	TGTGCCAGCAGTTACGGGGGACAGGGGGCGGTTGGCTACACCTTC
TRBV4-2	19	TRBD2	TRBJ2-4	.	CASSPLGSGGQEGKNIQYF	TGTGCCAGCAGCCCCTTGGGTAGCGGGGGGCAGGAGGGCAAAAACATTCAGTACTTC
TRBV20-1	14	.	TRBJ2-5	.	CSARGPQLQETQYF	TGCAGTGCTAGAGGCCCCCAGCTACAAGAGACCCAGTACTTC
TRBV25-1	15	.	TRBJ2-3	.	CASSEKGRGRDMQYF	TGTGCCAGCAGTGAAAAGGGGCGAGGGAGAGATATGCAGTATTTT
TRBV4-1	14	TRBD1	TRBJ1-2	.	CASSQTGGNYGHTF	TGCGCCAGCAGCCAGACAGGGGGCAACTATGGCCACACCTTC
TRBV21-1	16	.	TRBJ2-7	.	CASSKRATGRTYEQYF	TGTGCCAGCAGCAAAAGGGCCACAGGGCGAACCTACGAGCAGTACTTC
TRBV13	12	.	TRBJ2-7	many	CASSLYGDEQYF	TGTGCCAGCAGCTTATATGGGGACGAGCAGTACTTC
TRBV6-6	11	.	TRBJ2-7	few	CASSAMDEQYF	TGTGCCAGCAGCGCAATGGATGAGCAGTACTTC
TRBV25-1	17	TRBD2	TRBJ2-1	.	CASSPSTGTSGSHEQFF	TGTGCCAGCAGTCCCTCAACCGGGACTAGCGGTAGCCATGAGCAGTTCTTC
TRBV7-2	14	.	TRBJ1-2	few	CASSPLTVRYGYTF	TGTGCCAGCAGCCCTCTAACAGTTCGGTATGGCTACACCTTC
TRBV5-5	15	.	TRBJ2-1	few	CASSLEGYSYNEQFF	TGTGCCAGCAGCTTGGAGGGGTACTCCTACAATGAGCAGTTCTTC
TRBV2	16	.	TRBJ2-5	.	CACKRGASRGGETQYF	TGTGCCTGCAAGAGAGGGGCTAGCAGAGGGGGAGAGACCCAGTACTTC
TRBV6-2/TRBV6-3	13	.	TRBJ1-1	.	CASVKGLNTEAFF	TGTGCCAGCGTTAAAGGGTTGAACACTGAAGCTTTCTTT
TRBV3-1	15	.	TRBJ2-7	.	CASSHSLDRGYEQYF	TGTGCCAGCAGCCATTCGCTCGACAGAGGCTACGAGCAGTACTTC
TRBV5-5	19	TRBD1	TRBJ1-6	.	CASSLKGQGVPARSRPLHF	TGTGCCAGCAGCTTGAAAGGGCAGGGGGTCCCCGCCCGCAGTCGACCCCTCCACTTT
TRBV18	14	TRBD1	TRBJ2-7	.	CASSGDRALYEQYF	TGTGCCAGCTCAGGAGACAGGGCCCTCTACGAGCAGTACTTC
TRBV9	15	.	TRBJ2-5	.	CASSYRDAWMDEQYF	TGTGCCAGCAGCTACCGGGACGCCTGGATGGATGAGCAGTACTTC
TRBV6-5	15	.	TRBJ2-7	.	CASSGPGASSYEQYF	TGTGCCAGCAGTGGTCCGGGAGCATCCTCCTACGAGCAGTACTTC
TRBV11-2	13	.	TRBJ2-7	few	CASKSESAYEQYF	TGTGCCAGCAAGAGTGAATCCGCCTACGAGCAGTACTTC
TRBV6-1	16	.	TRBJ1-2	few	CASSDKPGRSNYGYTF	TGTGCCAGCAGTGACAAGCCGGGACGGTCTAACTATGGCTACACCTTC
TRBV5-1	13	.	TRBJ1-1	.	CASSVPDRGYAFF	TGCGCCAGCAGCGTCCCGGACAGAGGGTACGCTTTCTTT
TRBV29-1	12	.	TRBJ2-1	many	CSVDRAYGEQFF	TGCAGCGTTGACCGGGCGTATGGTGAGCAGTTCTTC
TRBV11-2	18	TRBD2	TRBJ2-3	.	CASSLEGVGRAFTDTQYF	TGTGCCAGCAGCTTAGAGGGGGTCGGGAGGGCCTTCACAGATACGCAGTATTTT
TRBV7-9	13	.	TRBJ2-7	many	CASSLEVAYEQYF	TGTGCCAGCAGCTTAGAGGTGGCCTACGAGCAGTACTTC